This TCR beta chain was obtained from a study of Graves' ophthalmopathy and Graves' hyperthyroidism (dated by TCRdb to the late 2010s). About the full investigation: Peripheral blood was collected before any treatment was given, at the time of initial diagnosis. TCR beta repertoire signatures were used to distinguish Graves' ophthalmopathy from Graves' hyperthyroidism and to predict progression to ophthalmopathy. In total, around 140 blood samples were TCR-sequenced: some 43 ophthalmopathy, some 75 hyperthyroidism and about 17 hyperthyroidism-to-ophthalmopathy patients. A discovery set of 100 patients (more than 40 ophthalmopathy, about 55 stable hyperthyroidism) was enrolled to explore V-J signatures distinguishing ophthalmopathy from hyperthyroidism. For independent validation, a separate cohort was made up of around 19 hyperthyroidism patients plus 17 patients who later progressed from hyperthyroidism to ophthalmopathy. T-cell repertoires of thyroid tissue and blood were compared in six or seven hyperthyroidism patients. Following sample collection, hyperthyroidism patients were given methimazole at a starting dose of 30 mg daily, and ophthalmopathy patients were given high-dose intravenous methylprednisolone.

To note about this clonotype: Its target antigen remains unknown. Base qualities were left out, and no much larger clone turns up one base away.

At the junction V is shortened by 0 bases and J by 6 bases, with 15 bases in between. The germline V gene (reference sequence) yields LNHDA for CDR1 and SQIVND for CDR2. Inclusive of the bounding cysteine and phenylalanine, the CDR3 is 15 residues long. The sequence is cut down to CDR3 DNA, 45 bases in frame from base 1. The full study reports these points: Among expanded thyroid clonotypes with frequency above 0.001, most also showed up in blood, which suggests that blood repertoires may reflect the thyroid immune response. In validation, the model predicted ophthalmopathy progression with about 71% sensitivity and 72.22% specificity; roughly 11 predicted patients were CT-confirmed with GO in a median of around 6.5 months. No statistical method was used to predetermine the sample size, and group allocation was not hidden from the investigators. The 13-signature model separated ophthalmopathy from stable hyperthyroidism with around 90% sensitivity and 81% to 82% specificity in cross-validation, and 80%/75% in the test set.

For repertoire sequencing, the TCR beta CDR3 regions were amplified from RNA transcripts. HTBI primers and the Qiagen OneStep RT-PCR kit were used in a first-round RT-PCR, which was followed by a second-round multiplex PCR, size selection and purification. Libraries were sequenced on an Illumina HiSeq2000 using paired-end 100 bp reads. The study's processing was this. SOAPnuke was used for read processing, and reads with adapters, uncalled bases, a mean Phred below 15, or no exact constant-primer or identifier match were discarded. COPE v1.2.5 was used to merge the high-quality paired reads. Each unique nucleotide sequence was defined as a clonotype, and clonotypes were aligned to IMGT TRB V, D and J references with MiTCR v1.1. The analysis was limited to V-J combinations with a frequency above 0.0001, which together covered around 99% of the repertoires. For each V-J combination, a TCR clonal expansion and chaos score was defined as the ratio of F50 clonal expansion to chaos observed in the TCRdist matrix. Welch's t-statistics and random forest were used to narrow the features down to 13 V-J combinations, which were then fed into a naive Bayes classifier. Thyroid-blood repertoire similarity was quantified with the Morisita-Horn index. TCRdb reworked the public reads: Q25 trimming with fastp, MiXCR clone assembly, productive beta chains retained. Duplicate CDR3 protein sequences are folded into a single record with the most common DNA and genes. The V and J calls were determined by TCRdb, not by the authors. This sample comprises 650,000 to 900,000 distinct CDR3 sequences, 40% of them detected only once. The top ten constitute approximately 46% of the sample.

Patients with ophthalmopathy had moderately to severely active disease, with a Clinical Activity Score of 3 or more, a NOSPECS grade of 4 or more, and a disease duration of less than 3 months. Patients with other autoimmune diseases, uncontrolled infections, pregnancy or lactation were excluded. Clinical symptoms, serum thyroxine, TRAb, thyroid ultrasound and orbital computed tomography formed the basis of the diagnosis. PBMCs were isolated from about 10 ml of fresh peripheral blood by Ficoll-Paque density gradient centrifugation. Trizol reagent was used to extract the total RNA, and its quality was then checked on an Agilent 2100 Bioanalyzer.

The chain was built from TRBV19 and TRBJ2-7; the D gene assignment is perhaps TRBD1 or TRBD2, with each matching 6 bases. The clonotype was recovered from an adult man with Graves' ophthalmopathy. Specimen: peripheral blood. The nucleotide sequence is given as TGTGCCAGTAGTATAGACTCGGGGGCGAGCGGCGAGCAGTACTTC. Its amino acids are CASSIDSGASGEQYF.